This entry is about one TCR beta chain. Antigen specificity is unknown. Use of 60 Vbeta and 13 Jbeta primers characterized the PCR. The method was immunoSEQ multiplex PCR; TCRdb's version includes in-frame clones alone and lacks a portion of them. The sample has 200,000 to 250,000 clones, 70% to 85% seen once. This sample was taken from a study of cytomegalovirus exposure and HLA in healthy donors. Study-wide results and caveats: Being productive about 87% or about 30% of the time was typical of most TCR beta V segments in an earlier analysis. An analysis that was carried out later associated about 17,000 TCR beta sequences with HLA alleles at 0.05 false discovery rate.

The CDR3 consists of 16 residues. The V gene's germline CDR1 is MGHRA and CDR2 YSYEKL. V was trimmed by 1 base and J by 1 base, leaving 14 bases between them. The clonotype was recovered from a woman between 40 and 50 years old in good health and CMV-seronegative. The chain recombines TRBV4-1 with TRBJ2-7, with D possibly being TRBD1 (6 bases). The sequencing sample was made of PBMCs. CDR3 residues: CASSQAWTALSYEQYF. In DNA form, the CDR3 reads TGCGCCAGCAGCCAAGCTTGGACAGCCTTATCCTACGAGCAGTACTTC.